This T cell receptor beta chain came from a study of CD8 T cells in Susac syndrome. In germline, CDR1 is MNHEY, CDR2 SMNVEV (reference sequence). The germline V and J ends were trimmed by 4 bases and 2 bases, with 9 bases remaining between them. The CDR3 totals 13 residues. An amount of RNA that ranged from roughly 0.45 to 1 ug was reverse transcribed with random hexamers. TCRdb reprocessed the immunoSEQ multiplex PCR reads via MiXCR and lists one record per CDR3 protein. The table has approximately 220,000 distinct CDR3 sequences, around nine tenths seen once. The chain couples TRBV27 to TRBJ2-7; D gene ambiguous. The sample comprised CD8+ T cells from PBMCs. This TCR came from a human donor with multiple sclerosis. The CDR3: CASSYNGAYEQYF. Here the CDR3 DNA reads TGTGCCAGCAGTTACAACGGAGCCTACGAGCAGTACTTC.